The clone carrying this TCR beta chain was counted ten times or more. TCRdb itself ran the 5' RACE reads through MiXCR, one entry per CDR3 protein. This table holds some 200,000 distinct CDR3 sequences, about 10% found once. These data come from a study of T cells after yellow fever vaccination. V was clipped by 0 bases and J by 5 bases, with 3 bases between them. Germline-derived CDR1 and CDR2 are MGHRA and YSYEKL. The length of the CDR3 is 12 residues. This material consisted of CD8+ T cells sorted from PBMCs, taken 15 days after the yellow fever booster vaccination. This TCR was recovered from a man younger than 35 who received the YFV17D yellow fever vaccine. V gene TRBV4-1 combines with J gene TRBJ2-3; D remains ambiguous. CDR3 bases: TGCGCCAGCAGCCAAGATATAGATACGCAGTATTTT. Amino acid sequence: CASSQDIDTQYF.